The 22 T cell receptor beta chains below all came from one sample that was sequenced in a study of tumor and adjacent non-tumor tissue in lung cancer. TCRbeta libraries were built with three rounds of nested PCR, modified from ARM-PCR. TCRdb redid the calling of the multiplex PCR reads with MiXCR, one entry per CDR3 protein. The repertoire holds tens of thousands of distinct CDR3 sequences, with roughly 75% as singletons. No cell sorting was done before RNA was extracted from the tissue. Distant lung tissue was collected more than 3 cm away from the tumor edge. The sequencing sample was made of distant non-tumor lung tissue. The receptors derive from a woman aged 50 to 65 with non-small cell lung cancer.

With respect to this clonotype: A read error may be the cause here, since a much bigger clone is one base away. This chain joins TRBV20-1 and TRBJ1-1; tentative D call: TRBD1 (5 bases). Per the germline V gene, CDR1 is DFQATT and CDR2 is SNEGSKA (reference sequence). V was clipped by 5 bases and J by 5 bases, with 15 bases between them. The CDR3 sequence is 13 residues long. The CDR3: CSASGGRETEAFF. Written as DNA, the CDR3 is TGCAGTGCTTCCGGGGGACGTGAGACTGAAGCTTTCTTT.

The CDR3 nucleotides are TGCAGTGCTAGAAATCGGCTTAGAGGGCGCAATGAGCAGTTCTTC. Protein sequence: CSARNRLRGRNEQFF. The J gene is TRBJ2-1, the V gene TRBV20-1, with a possible D match to TRBD2 (5 bases). Trimming removed 2 bases at V and 6 bases at J, with 17 bases between. CDR1 and CDR2 (germline): DFQATT, SNEGSKA (reference sequence). The CDR3 is made up of 15 amino acids.

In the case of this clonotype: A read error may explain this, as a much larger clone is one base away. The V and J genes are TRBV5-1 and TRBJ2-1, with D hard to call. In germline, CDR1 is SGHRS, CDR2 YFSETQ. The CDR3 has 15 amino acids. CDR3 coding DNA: TGCGCCAGCAGCCCTCAGACTGGCTCCTACAATGAGCAGATCTTC. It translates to CASSPQTGSYNEQIF.

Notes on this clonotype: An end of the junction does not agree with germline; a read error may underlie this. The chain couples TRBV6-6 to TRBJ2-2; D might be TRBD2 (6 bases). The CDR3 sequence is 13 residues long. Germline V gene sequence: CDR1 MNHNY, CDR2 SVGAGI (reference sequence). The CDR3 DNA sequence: TGTGCCAGCAGTTACGTCATAGCCGGGGAGGTGTTTTTT. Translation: CASSYVIAGEVFF.

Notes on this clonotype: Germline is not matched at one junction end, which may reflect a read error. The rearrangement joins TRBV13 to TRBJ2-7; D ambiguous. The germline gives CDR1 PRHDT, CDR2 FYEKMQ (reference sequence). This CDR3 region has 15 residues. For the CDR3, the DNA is TGTGCCAGCAGTTTAGGGATAGGGATCTCCTACGAGCAGTACTTC. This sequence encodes CASSLGIGISYEQYF.

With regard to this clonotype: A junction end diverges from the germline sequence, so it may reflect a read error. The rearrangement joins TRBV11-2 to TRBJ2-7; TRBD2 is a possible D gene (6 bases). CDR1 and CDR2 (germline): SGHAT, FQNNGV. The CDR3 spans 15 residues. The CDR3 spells CASKDYRKDSYEQYF. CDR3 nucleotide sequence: TGTGCCAGCAAGGACTACCGGAAGGACTCCTACGAACAGTACTTC.

DNA for the CDR3: TGTGCCAGCAGCCTAGCGGTAATCTACGAGCAGTACTTC. Its translation: CASSLAVIYEQYF. V and J are TRBV6-1 and TRBJ2-7; 7 bases are a match to TRBD2. The length of the CDR3 is 13 residues. Germline loops: CDR1 MNHNS, CDR2 SASEGT. The junction had 5 bases not matched to a gene; V was cut back by 6 bases and J by 3 bases.

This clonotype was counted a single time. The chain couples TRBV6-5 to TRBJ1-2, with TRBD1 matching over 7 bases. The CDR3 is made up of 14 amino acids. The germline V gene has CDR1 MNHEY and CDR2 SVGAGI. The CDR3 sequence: CSNSFGTDFYGYTF. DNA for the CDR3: TGTTCCAACAGTTTCGGGACAGACTTCTATGGCTACACCTTC.

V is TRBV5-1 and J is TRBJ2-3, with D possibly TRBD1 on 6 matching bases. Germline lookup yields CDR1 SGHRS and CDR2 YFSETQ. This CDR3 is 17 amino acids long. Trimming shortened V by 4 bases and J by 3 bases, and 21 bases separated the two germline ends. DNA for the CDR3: TGCGCCAGCAGCCCCCATTTCAGGGGCGCCGCAACAGATACGCAGTATTTT. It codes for CASSPHFRGAATDTQYF.

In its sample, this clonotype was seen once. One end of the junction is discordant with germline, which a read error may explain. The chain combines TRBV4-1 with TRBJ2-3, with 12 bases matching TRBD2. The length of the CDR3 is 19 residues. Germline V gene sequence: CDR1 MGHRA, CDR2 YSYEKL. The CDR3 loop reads CASSHSAFLAGGPIDTQYF. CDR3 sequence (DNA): TGCGCCAGCAGCCACTCCGCCTTTCTAGCGGGAGGGCCAATAGATACACAGTATTTT.

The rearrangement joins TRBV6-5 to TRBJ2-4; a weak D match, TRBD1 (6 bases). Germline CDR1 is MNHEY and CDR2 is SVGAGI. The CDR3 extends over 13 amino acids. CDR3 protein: CGSRQDQGNIQYF. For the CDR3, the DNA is TGTGGCAGTAGACAGGACCAAGGGAACATTCAGTACTTC.

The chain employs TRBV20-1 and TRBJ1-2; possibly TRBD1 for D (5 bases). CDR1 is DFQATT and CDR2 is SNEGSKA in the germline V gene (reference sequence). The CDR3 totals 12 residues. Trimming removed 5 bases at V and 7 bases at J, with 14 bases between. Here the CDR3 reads CSAPIPGGGYTF. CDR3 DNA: TGCAGTGCTCCCATCCCCGGGGGTGGCTACACCTTC.

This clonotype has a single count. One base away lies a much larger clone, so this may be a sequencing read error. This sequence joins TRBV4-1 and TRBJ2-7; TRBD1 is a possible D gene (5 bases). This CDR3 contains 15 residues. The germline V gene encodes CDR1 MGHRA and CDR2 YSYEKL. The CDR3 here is CASSQDLGVLYEQHF. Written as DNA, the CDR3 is TGCGCCAGCAGCCAAGATCTAGGGGTCCTCTACGAGCAGCACTTC.

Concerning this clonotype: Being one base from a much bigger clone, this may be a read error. CDR3 nucleotides: TGCAGTGCTAGAGATGATCGGGGCCAACTGAATGAGCAGTTCTTC. It is translated as CSARDDRGQLNEQFF. The V and J genes are TRBV20-1 and TRBJ2-1; the D call may be TRBD1 or TRBD2 (5 bases each). The CDR3 is 15 residues long. Trimming pared 0 bases from V and 7 bases from J, leaving 16 bases between. The V gene's germline CDR1 is DFQATT and CDR2 SNEGSKA (reference sequence).

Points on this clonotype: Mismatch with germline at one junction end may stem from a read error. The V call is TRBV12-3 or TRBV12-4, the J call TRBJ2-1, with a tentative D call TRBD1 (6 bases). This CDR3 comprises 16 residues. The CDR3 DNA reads TGTACCAGCAGCAACGTTCAGGGGTTCTCCTACAATGAGCAGTTCTTC. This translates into CTSSNVQGFSYNEQFF.

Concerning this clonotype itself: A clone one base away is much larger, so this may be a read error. The CDR3 loop is CASSLRRNRGLYGYTF. CDR3 coding DNA: TGTGCCAGCAGTTTAAGGCGGAACAGGGGGCTCTATGGCTACACCTTC. V usage is TRBV28 and J usage is TRBJ1-2; the match to TRBD1 covers 9 bases. The V and J ends lost 2 bases and 4 bases, in that order; junction bases with no gene match: 8. This CDR3 comprises 16 residues. In germline, CDR1 is MDHEN, CDR2 SYDVKM.

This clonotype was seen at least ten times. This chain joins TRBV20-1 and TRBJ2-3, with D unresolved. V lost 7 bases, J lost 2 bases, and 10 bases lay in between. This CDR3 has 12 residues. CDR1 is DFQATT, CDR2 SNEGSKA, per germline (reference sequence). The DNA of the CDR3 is TGCAGTGTTGGCTACCACACAGATACGCAGTATTTT. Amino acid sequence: CSVGYHTDTQYF.

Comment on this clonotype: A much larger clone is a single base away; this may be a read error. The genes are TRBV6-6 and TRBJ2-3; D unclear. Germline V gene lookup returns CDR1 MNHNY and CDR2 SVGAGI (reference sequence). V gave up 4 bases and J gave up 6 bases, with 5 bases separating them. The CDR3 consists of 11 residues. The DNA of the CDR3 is TGTGCCAGCAGTTTCTGGGATACGCAGTATTTT. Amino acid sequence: CASSFWDTQYF.

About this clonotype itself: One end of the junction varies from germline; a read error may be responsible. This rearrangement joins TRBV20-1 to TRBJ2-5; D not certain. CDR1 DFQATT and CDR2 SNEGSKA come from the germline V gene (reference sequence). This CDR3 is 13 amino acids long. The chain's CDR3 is CSARRWAGETRYF. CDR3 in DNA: TGCAGTGCTAGACGGTGGGCCGGAGAGACCCGGTACTTC.

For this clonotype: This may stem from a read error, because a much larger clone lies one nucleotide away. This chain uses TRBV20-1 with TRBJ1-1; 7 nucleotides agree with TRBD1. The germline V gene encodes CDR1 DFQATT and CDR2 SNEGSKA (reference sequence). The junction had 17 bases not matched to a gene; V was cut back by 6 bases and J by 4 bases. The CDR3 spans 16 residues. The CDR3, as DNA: TGCAGTGCCCGGGGACAGCGGATCGTTTTGGCCACTGAAGCTTTCTTT. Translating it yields CSARGQRIVLATEAFF.

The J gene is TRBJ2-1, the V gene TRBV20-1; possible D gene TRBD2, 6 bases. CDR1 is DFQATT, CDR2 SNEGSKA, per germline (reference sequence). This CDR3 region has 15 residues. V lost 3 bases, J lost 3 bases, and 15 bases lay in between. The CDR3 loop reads CSARIRDGGYNEQFF. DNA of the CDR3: TGCAGTGCTAGGATTAGAGACGGGGGCTACAATGAGCAGTTCTTC.

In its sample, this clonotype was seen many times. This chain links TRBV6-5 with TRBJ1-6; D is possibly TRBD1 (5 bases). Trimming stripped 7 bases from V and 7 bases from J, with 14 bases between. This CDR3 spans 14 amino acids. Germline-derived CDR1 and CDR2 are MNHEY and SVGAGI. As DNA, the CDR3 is TGTGCCAGCACTCGGGACGGAAAAAATTCACCCCTCCACTTT. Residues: CASTRDGKNSPLHF.